This TCR beta chain was recorded in a study of technical replicates of blood from four donors. Only in-frame clones appear in the TCRdb table, and some are missing; sequencing was by immunoSEQ multiplex PCR. The sample consists of tens of thousands of clones, 95% to 98% of them appearing once. The CDR3 contains 12 residues. Trimming shortened V by 6 bases and J by 5 bases, and 10 bases separated the two germline ends. Germline V gene sequence: CDR1 SGHDN, CDR2 FVKESK. The rearrangement joins TRBV14 to TRBJ2-5, with D perhaps TRBD1 (6 bases). The sequenced material came from T cells isolated from PBMCs. The receptor's source is a human donor in good health. CDR3 in DNA: TGTGCCAGCAGATACAGGGAGGAGACCCAGTACTTC. Its translation: CASRYREETQYF. Full variable domain (remainder filled in from reference TRBV14 and TRBJ2-5): EAGVTQFPSHSVIEKGQTVTLRCDPISGHDNLYWYRRVMGKEIKFLLHFVKESKQDESGMPNNRFLAERTGGTYSTLKVQPAELEDSGVYFCASRYREETQYFGPGTRLLVL.